Only a few counts were recorded for the clone carrying this T cell receptor (beta chain). Its target is unknown. Libraries for TCRalpha and TCRbeta carried sample barcodes and unique molecular identifiers via 5'RACE. TCRdb used MiXCR to reprocess the 5' RACE reads, holding one entry per CDR3 protein. Here the sample spans about 430,000 distinct CDR3 sequences, more than 15% being singletons. The data were taken from a study of T-cell memory formation after mild COVID-19. Study-level points and caveats: Second-wave clones reaching peak frequency on day 37 lacked confirmed SARS-CoV-2 specificity.

The sample was PBMCs or a T cell subset sorted from them (not recorded which). The clonotype was recovered from a man between 18 and 35 years old who had mild COVID-19 (a few samples of this study predate the infection). Cell type and time point are not known.

CDR3 sequence (DNA): TGCGCCAGCAGCCAAGGGCCGGGACAGGGCAGTGTAGATACGCAGTATTTT. Its protein is CASSQGPGQGSVDTQYF. V is TRBV4-3 and J is TRBJ2-3; 9 bases match TRBD1. The ends lost 1 base at V and 5 bases at J; junction bases unmatched: 10. In germline, CDR1 is LGHNA, CDR2 YSLEER. The CDR3 consists of 17 residues.